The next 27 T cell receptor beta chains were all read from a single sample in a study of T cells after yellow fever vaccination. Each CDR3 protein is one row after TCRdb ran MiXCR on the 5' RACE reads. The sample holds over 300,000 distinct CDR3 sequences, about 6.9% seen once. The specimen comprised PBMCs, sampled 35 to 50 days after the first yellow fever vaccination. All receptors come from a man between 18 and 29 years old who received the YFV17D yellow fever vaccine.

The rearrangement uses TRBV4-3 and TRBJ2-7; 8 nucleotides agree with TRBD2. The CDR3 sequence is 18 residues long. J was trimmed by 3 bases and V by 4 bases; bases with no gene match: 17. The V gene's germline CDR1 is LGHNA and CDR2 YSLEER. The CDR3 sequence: CASSLQLGSGGNNYEQYF. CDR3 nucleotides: TGCGCCAGCAGCCTCCAATTGGGAAGCGGGGGAAATAACTACGAGCAGTACTTC.

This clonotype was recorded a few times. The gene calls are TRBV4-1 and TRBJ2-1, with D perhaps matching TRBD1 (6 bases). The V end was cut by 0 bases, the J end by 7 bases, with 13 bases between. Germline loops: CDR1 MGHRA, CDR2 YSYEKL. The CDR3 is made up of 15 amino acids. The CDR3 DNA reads TGCGCCAGCAGCCAAGATAGGCAGGGGTGGAATGAGCAGTTCTTC. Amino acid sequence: CASSQDRQGWNEQFF.

In DNA form, the CDR3 reads TGTGCCAGCAGCTTAGGTGGGGTTCACGAGCAGTACGTC. Translating it yields CASSLGGVHEQYV. This chain uses TRBV7-9 with TRBJ2-7, with unresolved D. Germline values: CDR1 SEHNR, CDR2 FQNEAQ (reference sequence). This CDR3 contains 13 residues. Trimming removed 1 base at V and 5 bases at J, with 9 bases between.

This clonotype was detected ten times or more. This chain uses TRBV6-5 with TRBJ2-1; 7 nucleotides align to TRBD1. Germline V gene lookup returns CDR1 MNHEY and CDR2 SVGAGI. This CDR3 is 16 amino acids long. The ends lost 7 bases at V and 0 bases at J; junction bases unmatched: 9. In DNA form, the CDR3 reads TGTGCCAGCATACTCGCCGGGACAGACTCCTACAATGAGCAGTTCTTC. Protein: CASILAGTDSYNEQFF.

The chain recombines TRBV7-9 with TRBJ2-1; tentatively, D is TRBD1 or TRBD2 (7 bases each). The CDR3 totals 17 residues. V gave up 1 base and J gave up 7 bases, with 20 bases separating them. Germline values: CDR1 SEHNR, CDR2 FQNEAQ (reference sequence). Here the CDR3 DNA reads TGTGCCAGCAGCTTAGATACCAGGGGCAGGGGGGGAAATGAGCAGTTCTTC. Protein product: CASSLDTRGRGGNEQFF.

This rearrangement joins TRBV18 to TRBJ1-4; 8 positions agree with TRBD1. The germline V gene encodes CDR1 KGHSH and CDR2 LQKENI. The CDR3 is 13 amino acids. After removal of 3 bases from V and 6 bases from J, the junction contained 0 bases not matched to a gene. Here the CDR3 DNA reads TGTGCCAGCTCACCGGGACAGGATGAAAAACTGTTTTTT. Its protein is CASSPGQDEKLFF.

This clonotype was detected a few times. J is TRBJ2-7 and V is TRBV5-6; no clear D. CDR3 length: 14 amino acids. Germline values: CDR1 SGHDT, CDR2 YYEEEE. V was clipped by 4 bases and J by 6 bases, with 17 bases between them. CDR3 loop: CASSPTPSGGEQYF. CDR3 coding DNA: TGTGCCAGCAGCCCCACCCCATCCGGTGGCGAGCAGTACTTC.

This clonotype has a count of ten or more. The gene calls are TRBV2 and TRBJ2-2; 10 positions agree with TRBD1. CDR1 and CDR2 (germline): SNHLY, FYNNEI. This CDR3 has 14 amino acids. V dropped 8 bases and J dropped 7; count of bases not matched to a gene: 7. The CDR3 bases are TGTGCCAGCCGGGGACAGGGGATTTTCGGGGAGCTGTTTTTT. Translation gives CASRGQGIFGELFF.

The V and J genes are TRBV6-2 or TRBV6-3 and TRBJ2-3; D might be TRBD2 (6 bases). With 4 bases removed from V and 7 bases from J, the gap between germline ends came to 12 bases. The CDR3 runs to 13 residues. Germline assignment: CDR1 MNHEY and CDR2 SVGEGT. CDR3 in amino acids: CASSWELAHTQYF. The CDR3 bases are TGTGCCAGCAGTTGGGAACTAGCACATACGCAGTATTTT.

The CDR3 region is CTSSQGLVPYEQYF. The CDR3 DNA sequence: TGTACCAGCAGCCAAGGACTAGTCCCCTACGAGCAGTACTTC. The chain is built from TRBV1 and TRBJ2-7; TRBD2, the D gene given by the table, was not confirmed from the DNA. TRBV1 is marked as a pseudogene. This CDR3 comprises 14 residues.

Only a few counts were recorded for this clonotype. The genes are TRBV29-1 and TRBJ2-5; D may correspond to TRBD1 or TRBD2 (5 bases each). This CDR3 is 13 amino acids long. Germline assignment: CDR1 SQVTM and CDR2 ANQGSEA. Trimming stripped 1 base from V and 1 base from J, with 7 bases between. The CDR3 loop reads CSVEGGIQETQYF. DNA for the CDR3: TGCAGCGTTGAAGGGGGGATCCAAGAGACCCAGTACTTC. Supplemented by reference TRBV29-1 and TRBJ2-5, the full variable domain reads SAVISQKPSRDICQRGTSLTIQCQVDSQVTMMFWYRQQPGQSLTLIATANQGSEATYESGFVIDKFPISRPNLTFSTLTVSNMSPEDSSIYLCSVEGGIQETQYFGPGTRLLVL.

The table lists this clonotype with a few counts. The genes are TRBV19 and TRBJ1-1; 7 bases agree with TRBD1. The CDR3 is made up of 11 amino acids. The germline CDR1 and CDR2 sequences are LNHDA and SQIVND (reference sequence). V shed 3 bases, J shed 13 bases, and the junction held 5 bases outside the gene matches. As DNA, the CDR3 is TGTGCCAGTAGTATCAACTGGGACAGTTTCTTT. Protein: CASSINWDSFF.

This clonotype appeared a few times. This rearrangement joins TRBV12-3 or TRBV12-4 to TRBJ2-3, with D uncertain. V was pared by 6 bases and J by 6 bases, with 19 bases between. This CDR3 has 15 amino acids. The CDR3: CASSLGRLSGDTQYF. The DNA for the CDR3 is TGTGCCAGCAGCCTCGGACGGCTCAGTGGGGATACGCAGTATTTT.

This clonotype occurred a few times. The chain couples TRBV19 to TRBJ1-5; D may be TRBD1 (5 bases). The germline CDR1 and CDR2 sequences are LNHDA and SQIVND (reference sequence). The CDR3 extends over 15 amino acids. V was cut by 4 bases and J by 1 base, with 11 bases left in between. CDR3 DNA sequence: TGTGCCAGTAGTACAGGGAGGCAGAGCAATCAGCCCCAGCATTTT. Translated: CASSTGRQSNQPQHF.

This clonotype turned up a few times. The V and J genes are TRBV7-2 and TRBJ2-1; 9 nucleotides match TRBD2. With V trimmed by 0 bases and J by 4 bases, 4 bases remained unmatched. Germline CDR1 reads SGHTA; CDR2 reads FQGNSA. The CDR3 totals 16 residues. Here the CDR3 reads CASSLAQRGAYNEQFF. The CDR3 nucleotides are TGTGCCAGCAGCTTAGCGCAGCGGGGGGCGTACAATGAGCAGTTCTTC.

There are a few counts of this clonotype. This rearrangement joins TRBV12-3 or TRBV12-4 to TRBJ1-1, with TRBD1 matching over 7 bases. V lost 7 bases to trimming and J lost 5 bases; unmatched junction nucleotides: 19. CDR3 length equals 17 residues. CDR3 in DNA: TGTGCCAGCACCCCGGAAGGACAGGTGATTGGTTTGACTGAAGCTTTCTTT. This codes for CASTPEGQVIGLTEAFF.

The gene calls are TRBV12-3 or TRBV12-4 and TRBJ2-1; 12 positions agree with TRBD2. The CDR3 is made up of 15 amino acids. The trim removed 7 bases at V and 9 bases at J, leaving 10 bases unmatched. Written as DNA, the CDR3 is TGTGCCAGCACCCCCCCTAGCGGGGGGGCCGGTGAGCAGTTCTTC. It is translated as CASTPPSGGAGEQFF.

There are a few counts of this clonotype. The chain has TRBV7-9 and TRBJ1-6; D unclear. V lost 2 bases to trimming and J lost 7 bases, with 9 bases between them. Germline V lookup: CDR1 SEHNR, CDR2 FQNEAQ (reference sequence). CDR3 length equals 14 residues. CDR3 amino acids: CASSLSTLNSPLHF. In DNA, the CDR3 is TGTGCCAGCAGCTTATCTACATTGAATTCACCCCTCCACTTT.

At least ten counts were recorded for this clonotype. CDR3 bases: TGTGCCAGCAGCTTTGAGTCCCAGGGTGGCTACACCTTC. Its protein product is CASSFESQGGYTF. The V call is TRBV7-9, the J call TRBJ1-2; D is possibly TRBD1 (5 bases). Per germline, CDR1 SEHNR and CDR2 FQNEAQ (reference sequence). This CDR3 has 13 amino acids. Deletions cut 3 bases from V and 7 bases from J, with 12 bases between.

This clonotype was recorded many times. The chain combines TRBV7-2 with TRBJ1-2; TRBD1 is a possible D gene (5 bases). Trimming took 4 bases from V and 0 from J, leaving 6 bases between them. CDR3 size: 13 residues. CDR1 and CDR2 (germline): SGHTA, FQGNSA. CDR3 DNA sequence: TGTGCCAGCAGCTCAGGGTCTAACTATGGCTACACCTTC. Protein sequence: CASSSGSNYGYTF.

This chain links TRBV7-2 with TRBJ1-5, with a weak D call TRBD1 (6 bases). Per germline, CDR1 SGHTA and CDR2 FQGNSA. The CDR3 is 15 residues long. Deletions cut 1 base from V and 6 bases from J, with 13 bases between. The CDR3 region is CASSLGYRESQPQHF. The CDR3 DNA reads TGTGCCAGCAGCTTAGGGTACAGGGAAAGTCAGCCCCAGCATTTT.

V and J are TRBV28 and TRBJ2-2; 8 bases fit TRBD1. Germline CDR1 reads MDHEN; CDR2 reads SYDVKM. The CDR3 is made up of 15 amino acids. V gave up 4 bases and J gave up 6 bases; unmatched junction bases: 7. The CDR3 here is CASSSGQGGPGELFF. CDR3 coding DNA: TGTGCCAGCAGTTCCGGACAGGGCGGGCCCGGGGAGCTGTTTTTT.

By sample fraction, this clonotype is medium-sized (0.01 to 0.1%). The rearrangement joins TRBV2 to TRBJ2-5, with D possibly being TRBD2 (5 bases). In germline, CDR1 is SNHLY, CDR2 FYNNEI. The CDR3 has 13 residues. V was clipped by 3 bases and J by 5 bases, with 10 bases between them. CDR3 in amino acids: CASSESPGETQYF. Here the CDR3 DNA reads TGTGCCAGCAGTGAGAGTCCGGGGGAGACCCAGTACTTC.

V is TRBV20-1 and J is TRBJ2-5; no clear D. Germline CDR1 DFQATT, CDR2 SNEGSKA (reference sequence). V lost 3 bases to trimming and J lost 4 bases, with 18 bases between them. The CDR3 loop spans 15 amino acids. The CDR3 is CSASGSPPTGETQYF. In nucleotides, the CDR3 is TGCAGTGCTAGCGGATCCCCCCCCACGGGAGAGACCCAGTACTTC.

The CDR3 reads CASSGTSGGGRNIQYF. The CDR3, as DNA: TGTGCCAGCAGTGGGACTAGCGGGGGGGGCCGGAACATTCAGTACTTC. V usage is TRBV2 and J usage is TRBJ2-4, with 15 bases aligning to TRBD2. V shed 4 bases, J shed 7 bases, and the junction held 5 bases outside the gene matches. The CDR3 totals 16 residues. CDR1 is SNHLY and CDR2 is FYNNEI in the germline V gene.

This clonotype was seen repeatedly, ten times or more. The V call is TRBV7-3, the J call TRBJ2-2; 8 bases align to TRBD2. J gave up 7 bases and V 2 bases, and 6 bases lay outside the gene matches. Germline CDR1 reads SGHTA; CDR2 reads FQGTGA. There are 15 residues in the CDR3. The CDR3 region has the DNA TGTGCCAGCAGCTTACTCGGGGGGGCTATCGGGGAGCTGTTTTTT. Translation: CASSLLGGAIGELFF.

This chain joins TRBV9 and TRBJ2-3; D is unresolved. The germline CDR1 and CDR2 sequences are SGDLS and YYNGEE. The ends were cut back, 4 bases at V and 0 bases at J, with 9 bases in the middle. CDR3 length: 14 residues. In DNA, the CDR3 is TGTGCCAGCAGCTTCGCCTCCAGCACAGATACGCAGTATTTT. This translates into CASSFASSTDTQYF. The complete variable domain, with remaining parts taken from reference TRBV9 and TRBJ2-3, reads DSGVTQTPKHLITATGQRVTLRCSPRSGDLSVYWYQQSLDQGLQFLIQYYNGEERAKGNILERFSAQQFPDLHSELNLSSLELGDSALYFCASSFASSTDTQYFGPGTRLTVL.